These 14 T cell receptor beta chains came from one sample sequenced in a study of vaccination and CD4 T cells after COVID-19. As to treatment: roughly nine-day PBMC culture with coronavirus spike peptide pools or control peptides (ViraFEST assay). Cultured CD4+ T cell DNA underwent sequencing with the Oncomine TCR Beta short-read assay. TCRdb analysed the PCR reads with MiXCR anew, one entry per CDR3 protein. The table has about 13,000 distinct CDR3 sequences, 79% seen once. These receptors have no identified antigens. The sample comprised CD4+ T cells from blood, cultured in vitro. The receptors derive from a human donor who had recovered from COVID-19.

The chain has TRBV11-2 and TRBJ2-5; TRBD1 aligns across 11 bases. Trimming removed 5 bases from V and 4 bases from J; junction bases left unmatched: 9. Looked up from germline, CDR1 is SGHAT and CDR2 is FQNNGV. CDR3 length equals 16 residues. The CDR3 is CASSKFRDRGGETQYF. The CDR3 DNA reads as TGTGCCAGCAGCAAATTCCGGGACAGGGGGGGAGAGACCCAGTACTTC.

V gene TRBV6-1 combines with J gene TRBJ2-3, with D possibly TRBD1 on 8 matching bases. Trimming took off 5 bases at V and 10 bases at J, with 22 bases between the two ends. Germline lookup yields CDR1 MNHNS and CDR2 SASEGT. This CDR3 comprises 15 residues. The CDR3 protein is CASSSTGGAGGAQYF. Written as DNA, the CDR3 is TGTGCCAGCAGTAGTACAGGGGGTGCTGGGGGGGCGCAGTATTTT.

The J gene is TRBJ2-5, the V gene TRBV2; no definite D call. Per the germline V gene, CDR1 is SNHLY and CDR2 is FYNNEI. CDR3 length equals 13 residues. The germline V and J ends were trimmed by 9 bases and 4 bases, with 15 bases remaining between them. DNA of the CDR3: TGTGCCAGTGATTTAGGGTCGGGAGAGACCCAGTACTTC. This sequence encodes CASDLGSGETQYF.

The chain couples TRBV6-1 to TRBJ1-2; no clear D. CDR3 length: 14 amino acids. Trimming removed 4 bases at V and 2 bases at J, with 11 bases between. From germline, CDR1 is MNHNS and CDR2 SASEGT. The CDR3, as DNA: TGTGCCAGCAGTGCTGTCAGCCTCAACTATGGCTACACCTTC. This encodes CASSAVSLNYGYTF.

The chain uses TRBV6-1 and TRBJ2-5; no clear D. There are 12 residues in the CDR3. V was trimmed by 7 bases and J by 2 bases, leaving 8 bases between them. Germline lookup yields CDR1 MNHNS and CDR2 SASEGT. The CDR3 loop is CASTSHQETQYF. The CDR3 nucleotides read TGTGCCAGCACCTCGCATCAAGAGACCCAGTACTTC.

A remark on this clonotype: One end of the junction varies from germline; a read error may be responsible. The chain couples TRBV6-1 to TRBJ1-1; 9 nucleotides line up with TRBD1. CDR3 length equals 15 residues. CDR1 and CDR2 from the germline V gene are MNHNS and SASEGT. In DNA, the CDR3 is TGTGCCAGCAGTGCCACCGGGACAGGGAACGCTGAAGCTTTCTTT. As protein: CASSATGTGNAEAFF.

This chain connects TRBV28 to TRBJ1-1; D not certain. V was clipped by 6 bases and J by 0 bases, with 2 bases between them. The V gene's germline CDR1 is MDHEN and CDR2 SYDVKM. This CDR3 has 11 residues. The CDR3 DNA follows: TGTGCCAGCAGGTTGAACACTGAAGCTTTCTTT. Translation: CASRLNTEAFF.

The CDR3 spells CASSLTGTLNYGYTF. The CDR3 DNA reads as TGTGCCAGCAGCCTCACAGGAACCCTTAACTATGGCTACACCTTC. The genes are TRBV7-6 and TRBJ1-2; possible D gene TRBD1, 5 bases. Germline CDR1 and CDR2: SGHVS and FNYEAQ. Deletions cut 5 bases from V and 1 base from J, with 14 bases between. The CDR3 spans 15 residues. The whole variable domain, remainder taken from reference TRBV7-6 and TRBJ1-2, is GAGVSQSPRYKVTKRGQDVALRCDPISGHVSLYWYRQALGQGPEFLTYFNYEAQQDKSGLPNDRFSAERPEGSISTLTIQRTEQRDSAMYRCASSLTGTLNYGYTFGSGTRLTVV.

This chain links TRBV7-2 with TRBJ2-7; no firm D call. The CDR3 has 15 amino acids. The germline V gene encodes CDR1 SGHTA and CDR2 FQGNSA. Trimming left V 7 bases short and J 1 base short, with 17 bases between. The chain's CDR3 is CASTPLGFRSYEQYF. DNA of the CDR3: TGTGCCAGCACACCGTTGGGCTTTAGGTCCTACGAGCAGTACTTC.

V and J are TRBV18 and TRBJ1-1, with a tentative D call TRBD1 (6 bases). The V end lost 2 bases, the J end lost 3 bases, and 13 bases lay between the germline ends. The CDR3 is 15 residues long. From germline, CDR1 is KGHSH and CDR2 LQKENI. The CDR3 nucleotides read TGTGCCAGCTCACCAGGACAGCTTGCTCACACTGAAGCTTTCTTT. Translated: CASSPGQLAHTEAFF.

The chain combines TRBV20-1 with TRBJ2-3; 10 bases match TRBD1. The CDR3 runs 16 residues. Germline CDR1 is DFQATT and CDR2 is SNEGSKA (reference sequence). The J segment lost 6 bases and the V segment lost 4 bases, leaving 13 bases of the junction unmatched. DNA for the CDR3: TGCAGTGCTAACATCCGGGACAGGGGACGAGGGGATACGCAGTATTTT. Its protein product is CSANIRDRGRGDTQYF.

This CDR3 reads CASSIDQIPNYGYTF. CDR3 nucleotides: TGTGCCAGTAGTATTGATCAGATACCTAACTATGGCTACACCTTC. The gene calls are TRBV19 and TRBJ1-2; D unresolved. The CDR3 contains 15 residues. From germline, CDR1 is LNHDA and CDR2 SQIVND (reference sequence). V lost 3 bases and J lost 0, with 11 bases in between.

This clonotype was seen only a few times. The chain recombines TRBV7-8 with TRBJ1-5, with D unresolved. This CDR3 spans 15 amino acids. Trimming stripped 5 bases from V and 0 bases from J, with 11 bases between. CDR1 SGHVS and CDR2 FQNEAQ come from the germline V gene. CDR3: CASSQTAYSNQPQHF. CDR3 bases: TGTGCCAGCAGCCAAACGGCATATAGCAATCAGCCCCAGCATTTT.

The CDR3 protein is CASKREANTEAFF. CDR3 sequence (DNA): TGTGCCAGCAAGCGAGAAGCGAACACTGAAGCTTTCTTT. The J gene is TRBJ1-1, the V gene TRBV2; the D is unclear. Trimming stripped 7 bases from V and 1 base from J, with 10 bases between. Germline lookup yields CDR1 SNHLY and CDR2 FYNNEI. CDR3 size: 13 residues.